A single sample gave rise to the 20 T cell receptor beta chains below, sequenced in a study of T cells after yellow fever vaccination. TCRdb ran MiXCR on the 5' RACE reads and lists one entry per CDR3 protein. In the table there are about 340,000 distinct CDR3 sequences, roughly 8.7% of which are singletons. Sequencing was performed on PBMCs, taken on the day of the first yellow fever vaccination. The source is a man between 18 and 35 years old who received the YFV17D yellow fever vaccine.

This chain uses TRBV29-1 with TRBJ1-3, with 7 positions matching TRBD1. V was clipped by 4 bases and J by 2 bases; unmatched bases: 5. Germline V gene data show CDR1 as SQVTM and CDR2 as ANQGSEA. The CDR3 consists of 14 residues. The CDR3 spells CSVGRQGPGNTIYF. DNA for the CDR3: TGCAGCGTTGGTCGACAGGGTCCTGGAAACACCATATATTTT.

The chain employs TRBV9 and TRBJ2-2, with D perhaps matching TRBD1 (8 bases). Trimming cost V 6 bases and J 7 bases, with 16 bases left between them. The CDR3 runs to 14 residues. From germline, CDR1 is SGDLS and CDR2 YYNGEE. CDR3 protein: CASNRGEGFGELFF. The CDR3 DNA reads TGTGCCAGCAACAGGGGGGAGGGCTTCGGGGAGCTGTTTTTT. Filled out from reference TRBV9 and TRBJ2-2, the complete variable domain reads DSGVTQTPKHLITATGQRVTLRCSPRSGDLSVYWYQQSLDQGLQFLIQYYNGEERAKGNILERFSAQQFPDLHSELNLSSLELGDSALYFCASNRGEGFGELFFGEGSRLTVL.

The chain employs TRBV20-1 and TRBJ2-1, with unresolved D. CDR1 and CDR2 (germline): DFQATT, SNEGSKA (reference sequence). Trimming took off 1 base at V and 2 bases at J, with 12 bases between the two ends. This CDR3 has 15 residues. The CDR3 DNA sequence: TGCAGTGCTAGAGGTAGGACCCAACCCTACAATGAGCAGTTCTTC. This gives the protein CSARGRTQPYNEQFF.

This clonotype was seen a few times. This chain joins TRBV9 and TRBJ2-1, with 10 bases aligning to TRBD2. V shed 4 bases, J shed 4 bases, and the junction held 8 bases outside the gene matches. The germline V gene has CDR1 SGDLS and CDR2 YYNGEE. The CDR3 runs 16 residues. CDR3 region: CASSPTLAGVYNEQFF. In DNA form, the CDR3 reads TGTGCCAGCAGCCCAACTCTAGCGGGGGTTTACAATGAGCAGTTCTTC. Together with reference TRBV9 and TRBJ2-1, the CDR3 gives the full variable domain: DSGVTQTPKHLITATGQRVTLRCSPRSGDLSVYWYQQSLDQGLQFLIQYYNGEERAKGNILERFSAQQFPDLHSELNLSSLELGDSALYFCASSPTLAGVYNEQFFGPGTRLTVL.

The sample holds a few counts of this clonotype. The CDR3 here is CAISFRQSDRNEQFF. DNA for the CDR3: TGTGCCATCAGCTTTCGACAGAGCGACCGAAATGAGCAGTTCTTC. V usage is TRBV10-3 and J usage is TRBJ2-1; D possibly corresponds to TRBD1 (5 bases). The CDR3 consists of 15 residues. Germline V lookup: CDR1 ENHRY, CDR2 SYGVKD. The V end was cut by 6 bases, the J end by 7 bases, with 19 bases between.

V usage is TRBV12-3 or TRBV12-4 and J usage is TRBJ1-6, with D perhaps matching TRBD1 (6 bases). The CDR3 length is 15 residues. V was pared by 6 bases and J by 9 bases, with 18 bases between. The CDR3 DNA sequence: TGTGCCAGCAGCCTTCGGGGGCCGGCGGCTTCACCCCTCCACTTT. It encodes CASSLRGPAASPLHF.

This clonotype has a handful of counts. The chain links TRBV19 to TRBJ1-2; weak D call: TRBD1 (5 bases). CDR1 LNHDA and CDR2 SQIVND come from the germline V gene (reference sequence). With 7 bases removed from V and 2 bases from J, the gap between germline ends came to 8 bases. The CDR3 totals 12 residues. DNA for the CDR3: TGTGCCAGTACCGAGGGGAACTATGGCTACACCTTC. Amino acids: CASTEGNYGYTF.

The table lists this clonotype with many counts. The chain links TRBV20-1 to TRBJ2-1; D is perhaps TRBD2 (7 bases). Trimming pared 0 bases from V and 8 bases from J, leaving 8 bases between. This CDR3 is 12 amino acids long. CDR1 is DFQATT, CDR2 SNEGSKA, per germline (reference sequence). CDR3 region: CSAREGGDEQFF. In nucleotides, the CDR3 is TGCAGTGCTAGAGAAGGGGGGGATGAGCAGTTCTTC.

V usage is TRBV5-1 and J usage is TRBJ2-3, with D possibly TRBD1 on 5 matching bases. CDR1 SGHRS and CDR2 YFSETQ come from the germline V gene. Trimming shortened V by 3 bases and J by 9 bases, and 17 bases separated the two germline ends. This CDR3 region has 14 residues. The CDR3 DNA sequence: TGCGCCAGCAGCTCGACTGGGGCCCCGGAAACGCAGTATTTT. It is translated as CASSSTGAPETQYF.

The chain recombines TRBV5-6 with TRBJ2-7; D tentatively reads TRBD1 or TRBD2 (5 bases each). The CDR3 contains 14 residues. Germline values: CDR1 SGHDT, CDR2 YYEEEE. The V gene lost 7 bases and the J gene lost 0 bases, with 14 bases spanning the gap. CDR3 loop: CASLPGSSSYEQYF. CDR3 DNA: TGTGCCAGCCTCCCAGGGAGTTCCTCCTACGAGCAGTACTTC.

This clonotype was counted only a few times. The chain uses TRBV5-4 and TRBJ1-4; 11 nucleotides line up with TRBD1. This CDR3 spans 17 amino acids. Germline values: CDR1 SGHNT, CDR2 YYREEE (reference sequence). V dropped 4 bases and J dropped 0; count of bases not matched to a gene: 5. Written as DNA, the CDR3 is TGTGCCAGCAGCCCGGGACAGGGGGGTGCAACTAATGAAAAACTGTTTTTT. It encodes CASSPGQGGATNEKLFF.

For the CDR3, the DNA is TGTGCCAGCTCACTACAACCGACAGGGGGAGGTTATGGCTACACCTTC. Encoded protein: CASSLQPTGGGYGYTF. This rearrangement joins TRBV18 to TRBJ1-2; 9 bases agree with TRBD1. This CDR3 contains 16 residues. J gave up 5 bases and V 4 bases, and 11 bases lay outside the gene matches. Germline V gene data show CDR1 as KGHSH and CDR2 as LQKENI.

This clonotype was seen at least ten times. The chain couples TRBV5-5 to TRBJ2-5, with D unclear. Germline CDR1 and CDR2: SGHKS and YYEKEE (reference sequence). Trimming stripped 4 bases from V and 2 bases from J, with 9 bases between. CDR3 size: 13 residues. CDR3 bases: TGTGCCAGCAGCGTCGACTTGCAAGAGACCCAGTACTTC. Translation: CASSVDLQETQYF. Drawing the rest from reference TRBV5-5 and TRBJ2-5, the complete variable domain is DAGVTQSPTHLIKTRGQQVTLRCSPISGHKSVSWYQQVLGQGPQFIFQYYEKEERGRGNFPDRFSARQFPNYSSELNVNALLLGDSALYLCASSVDLQETQYFGPGTRLLVL.

This clonotype has more than one count but fewer than ten. The J gene is TRBJ2-7, the V gene TRBV7-8; D possibly corresponds to TRBD1 (7 bases). Germline V lookup: CDR1 SGHVS, CDR2 FQNEAQ. The CDR3 runs to 13 residues. V was shortened by 5 bases and J by 6 bases, with 14 bases between the two germline ends. CDR3 nucleotide sequence: TGTGCCAGCAGCGCGGGACAGCGGCGCGAGCAGTACGTC. Protein sequence: CASSAGQRREQYV.

This chain connects TRBV29-1 to TRBJ2-1; D not resolved. V was cut by 4 bases and J by 4 bases, with 8 bases left in between. CDR1 SQVTM and CDR2 ANQGSEA come from the germline V gene. This CDR3 spans 12 amino acids. CDR3 sequence (DNA): TGCAGCGTTGTTGGCTTGTACAATGAGCAGTTCTTC. Its translation is CSVVGLYNEQFF.

The J gene is TRBJ1-2, the V gene TRBV11-2; no clear D gene. V lost 1 base and J lost 8, with 11 bases in between. This CDR3 region has 13 residues. The germline V gene encodes CDR1 SGHAT and CDR2 FQNNGV. The CDR3 region has the DNA TGTGCCAGCAGCTTAGGCCTCCCGCAGGGCTACACCTTC. Protein: CASSLGLPQGYTF.

V usage is TRBV25-1 and J usage is TRBJ1-1; maybe TRBD1 (6 bases). This CDR3 comprises 11 residues. V was shortened by 10 bases and J by 5 bases, with 11 bases between the two germline ends. The V gene's germline CDR1 is MGHDK and CDR2 SYGVNS. The CDR3 nucleotides are TGTGCCACCCTAAGGGGGACTGAAGCTTTCTTT. Residues: CATLRGTEAFF.

This clonotype came up many times. This chain joins TRBV7-9 and TRBJ1-6; D remains ambiguous. Trimming stripped 5 bases from V and 0 bases from J, with 11 bases between. This CDR3 contains 16 residues. The germline CDR1 and CDR2 sequences are SEHNR and FQNEAQ (reference sequence). CDR3 sequence: CASSPSMSSYNSPLHF. CDR3 DNA sequence: TGTGCCAGCAGCCCAAGCATGAGCTCCTATAATTCACCCCTCCACTTT.

This clonotype appeared once. One end of the junction varies from germline; a read error may be responsible. The rearrangement links TRBV10-3 to TRBJ1-1; D remains unclear. The germline CDR1 and CDR2 sequences are ENHRY and SYGVKD. The CDR3 is 15 amino acids. The CDR3 region is CPISVAPRKNTEAFF. The CDR3 region has the DNA TGTCCCATCAGTGTGGCGCCCAGAAAGAACACTGAAGCTTTCTTT.

DNA for the CDR3: TGTGCCAGCAGTCACTACGACGCAACCTACGAGCAGTACTTC. The encoded protein is CASSHYDATYEQYF. The chain combines TRBV6-5 with TRBJ2-7; D is undetermined. V was trimmed by 5 bases and J by 2 bases, leaving 13 bases between them. Germline values: CDR1 MNHEY, CDR2 SVGAGI. This CDR3 contains 14 residues.